Shown below are 19 T cell receptor beta chains from a single sample sequenced in a study of PD-1 blockade in classical Hodgkin lymphoma. The method was immunoSEQ multiplex PCR; TCRdb's version includes in-frame clones alone and lacks a portion of them. The repertoire holds approximately 26,000 clones, under 90% seen once, with about 20% in the top ten. Every single patient, without exception, relapsed after autologous stem cell transplantation, and brentuximab vedotin exposure varied. This sample comprised peripheral blood mononuclear cells (PBMCs), obtained before the second cycle of nivolumab. The source of these receptors is a human donor with classical Hodgkin lymphoma.

The chain joins TRBV9 to TRBJ1-1, with D maybe TRBD1 (6 bases). The CDR3 runs 17 residues. Deletions cut 4 bases from V and 0 bases from J, with 19 bases between. Germline lookup yields CDR1 SGDLS and CDR2 YYNGEE. The CDR3 nucleotides read TGTGCCAGCAGCCCCAGAGGGGGACCTCCACTGAACACTGAAGCTTTCTTT. Translation: CASSPRGGPPLNTEAFF.

The chain joins TRBV27 to TRBJ2-7; possibly TRBD1 for D (6 bases). With 1 base removed from V and 5 bases from J, the gap between germline ends came to 18 bases. This CDR3 is built from 16 residues. The germline gives CDR1 MNHEY, CDR2 SMNVEV (reference sequence). This CDR3 reads CASSLLRGQGIDEQYF. The CDR3, as DNA: TGTGCCAGCAGTTTATTACGTGGGCAGGGGATCGACGAGCAGTACTTC.

The chain uses TRBV14 and TRBJ2-3; D possibly corresponds to TRBD2 (7 bases). The CDR3 is 15 amino acids. Germline V gives CDR1 SGHDN, CDR2 FVKESK. The V end was cut by 8 bases, the J end by 2 bases, with 17 bases between. CDR3 nucleotide sequence: TGTGCCAGCGGAACAGGGCTAGCGGCCACAGATACGCAGTATTTT. This translates into CASGTGLAATDTQYF.

The CDR3 DNA reads TGTGCCAGCAAACCCCAGGGGGGCAACACAGATACGCAGTATTTT. It translates to CASKPQGGNTDTQYF. The chain links TRBV5-4 to TRBJ2-3, with TRBD1 as a possible D gene (7 bases). The CDR3 extends over 15 amino acids. CDR1 and CDR2 from the germline V gene are SGHNT and YYREEE (reference sequence). With 6 bases removed from V and 2 bases from J, the gap between germline ends came to 16 bases.

There are a few counts of this clone. The chain employs TRBV6-1 and TRBJ1-1; the D is unclear. This CDR3 comprises 10 residues. Germline CDR1 and CDR2: MNHNS and SASEGT. Trimming stripped 10 bases from V and 10 bases from J, with 13 bases between. CDR3 residues: CATIYKVAFF. The CDR3 nucleotides read TGTGCCACCATTTACAAGGTAGCTTTCTTT.

The chain joins TRBV6-6 to TRBJ2-7, with D perhaps being TRBD1 or TRBD2 (5 bases each). Trimming shortened V by 7 bases and J by 0 bases, and 13 bases separated the two germline ends. The CDR3 spans 14 residues. Germline values: CDR1 MNHNY, CDR2 SVGAGI (reference sequence). CDR3 DNA: TGTGCCAGCAACCGGGACGATCACTCCTACGAGCAGTACTTC. It encodes CASNRDDHSYEQYF.

The chain joins TRBV7-2 to TRBJ2-5, with D possibly being TRBD2 (7 bases). The V gene lost 5 bases and the J gene lost 5 bases, with 21 bases spanning the gap. The CDR3 is 16 amino acids. Germline-derived CDR1 and CDR2 are SGHTA and FQGNSA. CDR3 amino acids: CASSRGVAGVRETQYF. The CDR3 DNA follows: TGTGCCAGCAGCAGGGGGGTGGCGGGAGTTAGGGAGACCCAGTACTTC.

V and J are TRBV9 and TRBJ2-3; D remains unclear. The CDR3 runs to 13 residues. Trimming shortened V by 0 bases and J by 9 bases, and 11 bases separated the two germline ends. Germline V lookup: CDR1 SGDLS, CDR2 YYNGEE. CDR3 residues: CASSVEEKTTQYF. The CDR3 DNA sequence: TGTGCCAGCAGCGTAGAGGAAAAGACGACGCAGTATTTT.

This clone was detected once. The V gene is TRBV6-5, the J gene TRBJ2-5, with a tentative D call TRBD2 (6 bases). This CDR3 has 11 amino acids. The germline CDR1 and CDR2 sequences are MNHEY and SVGAGI. V was trimmed by 8 bases and J by 5 bases, leaving 9 bases between them. The CDR3 nucleotides are TGTGCCAGCGGGAGCGGGGAGACCCAGTACTTC. Its translation: CASGSGETQYF.

The chain combines TRBV5-1 with TRBJ1-5; D is unclear. Trimming cost V 3 bases and J 1 base, with 14 bases left between them. In germline, CDR1 is SGHRS, CDR2 YFSETQ. The CDR3 length is 16 residues. The CDR3 DNA reads TGCGCCAGCAGCTCCGGAGAGGGTACGAGCAATCAGCCCCAGCATTTT. Protein: CASSSGEGTSNQPQHF.

This chain connects TRBV5-1 to TRBJ1-1; perhaps TRBD1 as D (5 bases). Germline CDR1 and CDR2: SGHRS and YFSETQ. The CDR3 runs 13 residues. Trimming shortened V by 2 bases and J by 7 bases, and 12 bases separated the two germline ends. The CDR3 region has the DNA TGCGCCAGCAGCTTAGGCAGGGCCGGTGAAGCTTTCTTT. Its translation is CASSLGRAGEAFF. The full variable domain, its missing parts supplied by reference TRBV5-1 and TRBJ1-1, is KAGVTQTPRYLIKTRGQQVTLSCSPISGHRSVSWYQQTPGQGLQFLFEYFSETQRNKGNFPGRFSGRQFSNSRSEMNVSTLELGDSALYLCASSLGRAGEAFFGQGTRLTVV.

This sequence joins TRBV28 and TRBJ2-2, with 13 bases matching TRBD2. The junction had 7 bases not matched to a gene; V was cut back by 5 bases and J by 7 bases. This CDR3 is 16 amino acids long. From germline, CDR1 is MDHEN and CDR2 SYDVKM. DNA for the CDR3: TGTGCCAGCAGTAGGGGGGGACTAGCGGGAAACGGGGAGCTGTTTTTT. It encodes CASSRGGLAGNGELFF.

A word on this clone: At one end, the junction sequence differs from germline, possibly due to a read error. The chain employs TRBV5-6 and TRBJ1-1; no clear D. Germline V lookup: CDR1 SGHDT, CDR2 YYEEEE. The CDR3 loop spans 13 amino acids. CDR3 in DNA: TGTGCCAGCAGCTTGGCCACGGGAGAGAAGCAGATCTTT. This encodes CASSLATGEKQIF.

This chain joins TRBV9 and TRBJ2-2, with unresolved D. Germline V CDR1 and CDR2: SGDLS, YYNGEE. Trimming stripped 0 bases from V and 0 bases from J, with 9 bases between. The CDR3 totals 16 residues. The CDR3 nucleotides read TGTGCCAGCAGCGTAGGACTGTCCGCGAACACCGGGGAGCTGTTTTTT. Its translation is CASSVGLSANTGELFF. Together with reference TRBV9 and TRBJ2-2, the CDR3 gives the full variable domain: DSGVTQTPKHLITATGQRVTLRCSPRSGDLSVYWYQQSLDQGLQFLIQYYNGEERAKGNILERFSAQQFPDLHSELNLSSLELGDSALYFCASSVGLSANTGELFFGEGSRLTVL.

The chain couples TRBV5-4 to TRBJ1-1; D gene uncertain. Germline V gene lookup returns CDR1 SGHNT and CDR2 YYREEE (reference sequence). The CDR3 sequence is 16 residues long. Deletions cut 5 bases from V and 0 bases from J, with 17 bases between. The CDR3 DNA reads as TGTGCCAGCAGACTTGGTCCGGTTAACATGAACACTGAAGCTTTCTTT. Translating it yields CASRLGPVNMNTEAFF.

This rearrangement joins TRBV21-1 to TRBJ1-2. TRBV21-1 is listed as a pseudogene. There are 14 residues in the CDR3. The CDR3 spells CASIRIQFNYGYTF. CDR3 bases: TGTGCCAGCATCCGGATTCAATTCAACTATGGCTACACCTTC.

The rearrangement links TRBV28 to TRBJ2-7; either TRBD1 or TRBD2 may fit D (5 bases each). Germline V gives CDR1 MDHEN, CDR2 SYDVKM. Between the trimmed V and J ends, which lost 4 bases and 1 base, there was a span of 29 bases. The CDR3 is made up of 20 amino acids. This CDR3 reads CASSYTRTRVSYPGSYEQYF. DNA of the CDR3: TGTGCCAGCAGTTATACTCGGACACGCGTGAGCTACCCGGGGTCCTACGAGCAGTACTTC.

This clone was counted a single time. The genes are TRBV6-1 and TRBJ2-7; 7 bases are shared with TRBD2. This CDR3 region has 15 residues. Germline-derived CDR1 and CDR2 are MNHNS and SASEGT. V lost 4 bases and J lost 2; bases outside the gene matches: 8. The CDR3, as DNA: TGTGCCAGCAGTGTAATGAGCGGGGCGACCTACGAGCAGTACTTC. As protein: CASSVMSGATYEQYF.

The chain carries TRBV5-6 and TRBJ2-7; tentatively, D is TRBD1 or TRBD2 (6 bases each). This CDR3 is 15 amino acids long. Trimming pared 4 bases from V and 3 bases from J, leaving 17 bases between. Germline V lookup: CDR1 SGHDT, CDR2 YYEEEE. Here the CDR3 reads CASSPLGGLIYEQYF. The CDR3 DNA reads TGTGCCAGCAGCCCCCTGGGGGGCCTGATCTACGAGCAGTACTTC.